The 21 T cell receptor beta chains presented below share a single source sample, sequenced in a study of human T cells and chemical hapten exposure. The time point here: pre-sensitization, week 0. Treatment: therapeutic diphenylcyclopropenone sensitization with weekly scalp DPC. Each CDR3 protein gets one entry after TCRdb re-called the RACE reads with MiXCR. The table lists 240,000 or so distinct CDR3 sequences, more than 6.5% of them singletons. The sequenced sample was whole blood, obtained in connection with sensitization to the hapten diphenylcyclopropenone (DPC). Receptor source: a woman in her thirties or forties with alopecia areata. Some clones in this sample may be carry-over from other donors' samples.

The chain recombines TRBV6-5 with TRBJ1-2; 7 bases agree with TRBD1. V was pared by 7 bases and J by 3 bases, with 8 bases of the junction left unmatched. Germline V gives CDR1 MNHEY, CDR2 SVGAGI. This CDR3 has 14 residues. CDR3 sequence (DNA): TGTGCCAGCACCGCGACAGGGCGCGACTATGGCTACACCTTC. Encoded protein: CASTATGRDYGYTF.

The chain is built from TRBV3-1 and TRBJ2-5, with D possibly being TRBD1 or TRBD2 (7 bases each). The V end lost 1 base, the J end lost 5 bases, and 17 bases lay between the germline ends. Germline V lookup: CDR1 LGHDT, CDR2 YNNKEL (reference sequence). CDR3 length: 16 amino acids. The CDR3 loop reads CASSQALAARGETQYF. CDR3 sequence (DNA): TGTGCCAGCAGCCAAGCCCTAGCGGCCAGGGGGGAGACCCAGTACTTC.

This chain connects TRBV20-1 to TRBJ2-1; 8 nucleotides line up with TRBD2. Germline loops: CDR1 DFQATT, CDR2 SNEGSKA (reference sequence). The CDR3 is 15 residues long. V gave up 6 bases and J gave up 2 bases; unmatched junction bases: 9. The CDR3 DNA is TGCAGTGCCGTCCCGACTAGCGATCCCTACAATGAGCAGTTCTTC. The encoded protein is CSAVPTSDPYNEQFF.

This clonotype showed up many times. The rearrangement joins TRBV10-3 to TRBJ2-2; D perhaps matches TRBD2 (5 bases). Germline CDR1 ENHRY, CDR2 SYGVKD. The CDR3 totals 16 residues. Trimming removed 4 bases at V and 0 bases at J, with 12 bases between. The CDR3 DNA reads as TGTGCCATCAGTGCCCAGCGGAGCACGAACACCGGGGAGCTGTTTTTT. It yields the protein CAISAQRSTNTGELFF.

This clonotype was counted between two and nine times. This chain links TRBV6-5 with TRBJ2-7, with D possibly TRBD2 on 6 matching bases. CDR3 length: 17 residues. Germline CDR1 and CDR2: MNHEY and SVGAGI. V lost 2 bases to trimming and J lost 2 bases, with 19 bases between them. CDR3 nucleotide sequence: TGTGCCAGCAGTTACCTGGACCCGGGACTTACCCCCTACGAGCAGTACTTC. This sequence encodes CASSYLDPGLTPYEQYF.

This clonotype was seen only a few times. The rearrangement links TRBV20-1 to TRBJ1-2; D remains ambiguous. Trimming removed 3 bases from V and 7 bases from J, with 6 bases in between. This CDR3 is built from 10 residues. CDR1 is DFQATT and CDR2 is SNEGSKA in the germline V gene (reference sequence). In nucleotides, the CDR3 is TGCAGTGCTAGGACCATTGGCTACACCTTC. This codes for CSARTIGYTF.

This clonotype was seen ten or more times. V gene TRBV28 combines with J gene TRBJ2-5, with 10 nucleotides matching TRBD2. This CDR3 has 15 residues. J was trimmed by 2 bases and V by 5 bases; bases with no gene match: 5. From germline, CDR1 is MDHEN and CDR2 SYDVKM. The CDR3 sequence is CASSRSGRPQETQYF. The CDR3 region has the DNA TGTGCCAGCAGTCGTAGCGGGAGGCCACAAGAGACCCAGTACTTC.

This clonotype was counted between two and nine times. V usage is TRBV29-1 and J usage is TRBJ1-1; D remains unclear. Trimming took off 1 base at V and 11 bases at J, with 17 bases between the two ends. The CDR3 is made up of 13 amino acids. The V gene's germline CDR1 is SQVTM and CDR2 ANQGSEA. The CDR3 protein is CSVEGRYRGTAFF. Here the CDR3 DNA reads TGCAGCGTTGAAGGAAGGTACCGGGGAACCGCTTTCTTT. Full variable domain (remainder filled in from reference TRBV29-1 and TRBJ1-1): SAVISQKPSRDICQRGTSLTIQCQVDSQVTMMFWYRQQPGQSLTLIATANQGSEATYESGFVIDKFPISRPNLTFSTLTVSNMSPEDSSIYLCSVEGRYRGTAFFGQGTRLTVV.

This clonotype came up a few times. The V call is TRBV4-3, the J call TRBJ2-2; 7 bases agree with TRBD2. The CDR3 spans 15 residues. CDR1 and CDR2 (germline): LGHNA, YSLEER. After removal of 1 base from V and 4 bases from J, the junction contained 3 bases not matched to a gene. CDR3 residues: CASSQGGGSTGELFF. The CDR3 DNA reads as TGCGCCAGCAGCCAAGGCGGGGGAAGCACCGGGGAGCTGTTTTTT.

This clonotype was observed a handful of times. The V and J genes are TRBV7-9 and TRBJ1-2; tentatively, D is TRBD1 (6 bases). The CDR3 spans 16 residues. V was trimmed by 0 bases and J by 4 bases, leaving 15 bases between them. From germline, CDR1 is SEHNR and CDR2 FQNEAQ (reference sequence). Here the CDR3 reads CASSLAGQSNSYGYTF. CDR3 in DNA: TGTGCCAGCAGCTTAGCTGGACAGTCCAACTCCTATGGCTACACCTTC.

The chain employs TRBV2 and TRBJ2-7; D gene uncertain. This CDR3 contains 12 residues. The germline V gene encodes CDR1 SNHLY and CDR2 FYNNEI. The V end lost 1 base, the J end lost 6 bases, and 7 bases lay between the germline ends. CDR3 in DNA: TGTGCCAGCAGTGAAGGGGGTACCGAGCAGTACTTC. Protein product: CASSEGGTEQYF. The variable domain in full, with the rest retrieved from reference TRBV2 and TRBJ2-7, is EPEVTQTPSHQVTQMGQEVILRCVPISNHLYFYWYRQILGQKVEFLVSFYNNEISEKSEIFDDQFSVERPDGSNFTLKIRSTKLEDSAMYFCASSEGGTEQYFGPGTRLTVT.

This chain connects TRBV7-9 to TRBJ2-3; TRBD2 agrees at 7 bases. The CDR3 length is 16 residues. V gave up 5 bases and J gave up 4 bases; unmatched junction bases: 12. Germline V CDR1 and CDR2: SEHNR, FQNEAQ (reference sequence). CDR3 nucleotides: TGTGCCAGCAGCCCCCCTGTAAGCGGGGTGGCAGATACGCAGTATTTT. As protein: CASSPPVSGVADTQYF. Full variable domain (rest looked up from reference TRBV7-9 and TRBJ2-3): DTGVSQNPRHKITKRGQNVTFRCDPISEHNRLYWYRQTLGQGPEFLTYFQNEAQLEKSRLLSDRFSAERPKGSFSTLEIQRTEQGDSAMYLCASSPPVSGVADTQYFGPGTRLTVL.

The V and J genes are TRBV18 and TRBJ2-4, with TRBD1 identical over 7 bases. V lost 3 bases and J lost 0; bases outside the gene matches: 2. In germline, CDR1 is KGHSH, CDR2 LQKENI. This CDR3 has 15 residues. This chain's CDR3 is CASSPGQLAKNIQYF. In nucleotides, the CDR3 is TGTGCCAGCTCACCGGGACAGTTAGCCAAAAACATTCAGTACTTC.

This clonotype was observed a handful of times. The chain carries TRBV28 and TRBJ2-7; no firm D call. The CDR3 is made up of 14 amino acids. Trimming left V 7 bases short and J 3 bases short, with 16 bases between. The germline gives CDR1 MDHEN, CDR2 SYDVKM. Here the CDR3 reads CASTGVNNGYEQYF. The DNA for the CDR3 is TGTGCCAGCACGGGCGTTAATAACGGCTACGAGCAGTACTTC.

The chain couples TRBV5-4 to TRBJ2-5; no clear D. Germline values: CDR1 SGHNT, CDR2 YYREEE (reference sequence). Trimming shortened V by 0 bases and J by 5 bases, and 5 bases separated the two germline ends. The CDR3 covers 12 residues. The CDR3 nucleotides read TGTGCCAGCAGCTTGGCCTGGGAGACCCAGTACTTC. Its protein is CASSLAWETQYF.

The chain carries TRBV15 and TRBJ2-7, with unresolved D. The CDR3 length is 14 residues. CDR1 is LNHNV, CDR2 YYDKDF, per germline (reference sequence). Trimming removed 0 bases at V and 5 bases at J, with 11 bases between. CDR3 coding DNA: TGTGCCACCAGCAGAGATACGGGTAGCAACGAGCAGTACTTC. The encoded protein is CATSRDTGSNEQYF.

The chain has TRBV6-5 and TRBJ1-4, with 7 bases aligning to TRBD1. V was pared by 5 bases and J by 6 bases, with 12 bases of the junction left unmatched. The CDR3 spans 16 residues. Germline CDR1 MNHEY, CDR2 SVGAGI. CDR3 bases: TGTGCCAGCAGTCAAACTTCCGACAGGGTCTATGAAAAACTGTTTTTT. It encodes CASSQTSDRVYEKLFF.

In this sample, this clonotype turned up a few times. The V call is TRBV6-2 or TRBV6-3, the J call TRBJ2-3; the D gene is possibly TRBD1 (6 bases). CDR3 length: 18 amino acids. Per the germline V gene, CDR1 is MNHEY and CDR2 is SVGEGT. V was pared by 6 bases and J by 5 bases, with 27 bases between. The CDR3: CASSPRDQGWYVGDTQYF. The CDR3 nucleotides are TGTGCCAGCAGCCCCCGGGACCAGGGGTGGTACGTCGGAGATACGCAGTATTTT.

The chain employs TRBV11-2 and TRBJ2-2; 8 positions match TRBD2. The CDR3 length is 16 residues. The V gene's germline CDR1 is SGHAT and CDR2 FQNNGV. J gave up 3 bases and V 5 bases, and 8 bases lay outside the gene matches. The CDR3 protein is CASSPVAGKDTGELFF. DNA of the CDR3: TGTGCCAGCAGCCCAGTAGCGGGAAAGGACACCGGGGAGCTGTTTTTT.

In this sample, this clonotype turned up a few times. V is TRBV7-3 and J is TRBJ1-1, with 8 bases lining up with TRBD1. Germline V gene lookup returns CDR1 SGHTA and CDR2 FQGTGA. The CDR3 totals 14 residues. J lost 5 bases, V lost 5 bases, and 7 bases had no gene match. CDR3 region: CASSATQGVTEAFF. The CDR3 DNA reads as TGTGCCAGCAGCGCTACACAGGGGGTTACTGAAGCTTTCTTT.

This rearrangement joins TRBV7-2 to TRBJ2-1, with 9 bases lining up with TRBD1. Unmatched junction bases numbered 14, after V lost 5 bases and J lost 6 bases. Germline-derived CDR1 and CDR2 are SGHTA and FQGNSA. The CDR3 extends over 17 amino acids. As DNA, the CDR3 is TGTGCCAGCAGCCTCTATATGGGGACAGGGATCGTCAATGAGCAGTTCTTC. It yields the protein CASSLYMGTGIVNEQFF.